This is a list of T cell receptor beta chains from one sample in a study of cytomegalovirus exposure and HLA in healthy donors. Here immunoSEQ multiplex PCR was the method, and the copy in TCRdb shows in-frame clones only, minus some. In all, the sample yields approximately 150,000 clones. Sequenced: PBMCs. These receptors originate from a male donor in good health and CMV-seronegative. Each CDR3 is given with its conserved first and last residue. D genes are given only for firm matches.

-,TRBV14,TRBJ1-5,TGTGCCAGCAGCCAAGGCCAGGGAAGCAATCAGCCCCAGCATTTT,CASSQGQGSNQPQHF
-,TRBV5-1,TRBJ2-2,TGCGCCAGCAGCTTGTCTTTGGCCGATGCCGGGGAGCTGTTTTTT,CASSLSLADAGELFF
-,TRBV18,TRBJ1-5,TGTGCCAGCTCACCAAATTGGGGCCAGCCCCAGCATTTT,CASSPNWGQPQHF
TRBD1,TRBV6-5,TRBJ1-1,TGTGCCAGCAGGGGACAGGGTGGCACTGAAGCTTTCTTT,CASRGQGGTEAFF
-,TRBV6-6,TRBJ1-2,TGTGCCAGCAGTTACTCTCCACAGAACTATGGCTACACCTTC,CASSYSPQNYGYTF
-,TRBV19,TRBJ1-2,TGTGCCAGTAAGCGCAGGGAGGGAGTCTATGGCTACACCTTC,CASKRREGVYGYTF
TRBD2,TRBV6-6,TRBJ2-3,TGTGCCAGCAGTTCCGTTCTAGCGGGGACCACAGATACGCAGTATTTT,CASSSVLAGTTDTQYF
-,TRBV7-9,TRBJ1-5,TGTGCCAGCAGCTCCGCGGCGAGAGCCTTCAATCAGCCCCAGCATTTT,CASSSAARAFNQPQHF
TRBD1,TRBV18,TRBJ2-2,TGTGCCAGCTCAAGAGGGACAGCGAACACCGGGGAGCTGTTTTTT,CASSRGTANTGELFF
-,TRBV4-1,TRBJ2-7,TGCGCCAGCAGCCAAGACCGGGGGACCGAGCAGTACTTC,CASSQDRGTEQYF
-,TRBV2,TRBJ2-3,TGTGCCAGCTCGAGGTTTTTAGATACGCAGTATTTT,CASSRFLDTQYF
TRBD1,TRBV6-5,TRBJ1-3,TGTGCCAGCAGCCCGACAGGGTTTAGTGGAAACACCATATATTTT,CASSPTGFSGNTIYF
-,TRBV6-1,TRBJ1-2,TGTGCCAGCAGTGGGTCAGGGACTCTCTATGGCTACACCTTC,CASSGSGTLYGYTF
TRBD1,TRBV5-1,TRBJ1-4,TGCGCCAGCAGCTCGGGGACAGGGGCCCTACCGAGCGTTTTT,CASSSGTGALPSVF
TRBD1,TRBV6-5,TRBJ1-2,TGTGCCAGCAATCCGACAGGGGAGCTCTATGGCTACACCTTC,CASNPTGELYGYTF
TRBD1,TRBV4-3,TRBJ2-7,TGCGCCAGCAGCCAAACCCCCGGGACAGGGGCGTTCGAGCAGTACTTC,CASSQTPGTGAFEQYF
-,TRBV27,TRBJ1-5,TGTGCCAGCAGTTTAATATTCGGCAATCAGCCCCAGCATTTT,CASSLIFGNQPQHF
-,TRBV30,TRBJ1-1,TGTGCCTGTACCGGGACAGAAGCTTTCTTT,CACTGTEAFF
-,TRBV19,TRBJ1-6,TGTGCCAGTAGAGACTTCAGTTTTAATTCACCCCTCCACTTT,CASRDFSFNSPLHF
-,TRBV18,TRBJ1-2,TGTGCCAGCTCCCTATCGGCAGGGGCCCCCGGTAGCTACACCTTC,CASSLSAGAPGSYTF
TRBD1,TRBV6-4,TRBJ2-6,TGTGCCAGCTCCGGGACAGGGGGCTCTGGGGCCAACGTCCTGACTTTC,CASSGTGGSGANVLTF
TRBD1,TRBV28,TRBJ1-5,TGTGCCAGCAGTTTTAGGGGGCCTGGGCAGCCCCAGCATTTT,CASSFRGPGQPQHF
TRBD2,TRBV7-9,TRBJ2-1,TGTGCCAGCAGCTTAGACGGGGGGGCCTACAATGAGCAGTTCTTC,CASSLDGGAYNEQFF
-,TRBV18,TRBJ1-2,TGTGCCAGCTCCTATCTTTGGACACAAGATAGAGGCTATGGCTACACCTTC,CASSYLWTQDRGYGYTF
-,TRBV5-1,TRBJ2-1,TGCGCCAGCAGCTTGGAAGCGACGTCCTACAATGAGCAGTTCTTC,CASSLEATSYNEQFF
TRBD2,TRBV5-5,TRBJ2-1,TGTGCCAGCGGCAAAAATTCGGGGGGTCCATCCAATGAGCAGTTCTTC,CASGKNSGGPSNEQFF
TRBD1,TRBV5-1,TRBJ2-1,TGCGCCAGCAGCTTTGCAGGGGGAAGCAATGAGCAGTTCTTC,CASSFAGGSNEQFF
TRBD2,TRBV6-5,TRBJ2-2,TGTGCCAGCAGTTACCGACTAGCGGAGATCACCGGGGAGCTGTTTTTT,CASSYRLAEITGELFF
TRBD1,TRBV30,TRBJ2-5,TGTGCCTGGACCACGACAGGGGAAGAGACCCAGTACTTC,CAWTTTGEETQYF